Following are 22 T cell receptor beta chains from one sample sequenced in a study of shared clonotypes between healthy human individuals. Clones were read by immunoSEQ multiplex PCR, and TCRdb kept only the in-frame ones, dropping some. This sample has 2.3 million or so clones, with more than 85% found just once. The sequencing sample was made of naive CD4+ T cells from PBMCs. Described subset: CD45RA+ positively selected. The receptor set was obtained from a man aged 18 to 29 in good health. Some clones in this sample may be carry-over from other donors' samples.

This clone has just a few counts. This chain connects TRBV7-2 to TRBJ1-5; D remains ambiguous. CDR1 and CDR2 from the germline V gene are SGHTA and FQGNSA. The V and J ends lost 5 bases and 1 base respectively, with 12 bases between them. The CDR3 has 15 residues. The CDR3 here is CASSPLVGSNQPQHF. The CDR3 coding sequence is TGTGCCAGCAGCCCCCTGGTGGGGAGCAATCAGCCCCAGCATTTT.

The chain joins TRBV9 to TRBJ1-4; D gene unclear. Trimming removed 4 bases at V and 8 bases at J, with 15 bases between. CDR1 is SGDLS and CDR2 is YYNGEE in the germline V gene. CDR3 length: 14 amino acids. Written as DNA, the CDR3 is TGTGCCAGCAGCCGTCGTACTAGAGGGGAAAAACTGTTTTTT. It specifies CASSRRTRGEKLFF.

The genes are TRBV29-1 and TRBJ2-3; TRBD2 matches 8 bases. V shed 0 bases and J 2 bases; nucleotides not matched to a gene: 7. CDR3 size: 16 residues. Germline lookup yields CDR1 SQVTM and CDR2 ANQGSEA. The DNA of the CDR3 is TGCAGCGTTGAAGACGGGAGGGCCCTCAACACAGATACGCAGTATTTT. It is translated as CSVEDGRALNTDTQYF.

CDR3 sequence (DNA): TGCGCCAGCAGCCGGGAGGGGACAGGCGATCAGCCCCAGCATTTT. Amino acid sequence: CASSREGTGDQPQHF. The J gene is TRBJ1-5, the V gene TRBV5-1; 8 bases fit TRBD1. The CDR3 length is 15 residues. The trim removed 4 bases at V and 5 bases at J, leaving 8 bases unmatched. Germline CDR1 reads SGHRS; CDR2 reads YFSETQ.

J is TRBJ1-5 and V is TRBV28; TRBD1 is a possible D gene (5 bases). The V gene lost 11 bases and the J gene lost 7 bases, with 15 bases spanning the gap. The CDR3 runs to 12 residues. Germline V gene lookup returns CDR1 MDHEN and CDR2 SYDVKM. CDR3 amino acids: CAGGGGKQPQHF. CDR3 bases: TGTGCCGGCGGGGGGGGTAAGCAGCCCCAGCATTTT.

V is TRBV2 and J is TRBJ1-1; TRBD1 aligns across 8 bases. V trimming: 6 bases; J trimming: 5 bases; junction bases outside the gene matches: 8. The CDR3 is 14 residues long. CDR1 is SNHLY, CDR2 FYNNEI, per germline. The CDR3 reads CASRLMDRETEAFF. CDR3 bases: TGTGCCAGCAGGCTTATGGACAGGGAGACTGAAGCTTTCTTT.

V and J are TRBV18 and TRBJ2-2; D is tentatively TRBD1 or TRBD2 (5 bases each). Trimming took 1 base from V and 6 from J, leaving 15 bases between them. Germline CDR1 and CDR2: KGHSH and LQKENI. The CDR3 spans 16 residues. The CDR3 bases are TGTGCCAGCTCACCACAAGGGACCGGTACGGCCGGGGAGCTGTTTTTT. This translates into CASSPQGTGTAGELFF.

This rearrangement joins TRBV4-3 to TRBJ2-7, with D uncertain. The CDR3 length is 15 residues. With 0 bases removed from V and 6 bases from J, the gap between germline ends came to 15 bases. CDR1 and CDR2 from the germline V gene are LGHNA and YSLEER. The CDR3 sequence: CASSQDPRPTGEQYF. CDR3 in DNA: TGCGCCAGCAGCCAAGATCCGAGACCGACGGGCGAGCAGTACTTC.

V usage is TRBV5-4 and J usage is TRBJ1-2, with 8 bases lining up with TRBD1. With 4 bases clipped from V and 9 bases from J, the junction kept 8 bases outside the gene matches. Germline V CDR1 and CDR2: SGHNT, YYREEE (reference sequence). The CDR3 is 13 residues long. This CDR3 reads CASSRETGGSYTF. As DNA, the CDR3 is TGTGCCAGCAGCAGAGAAACAGGGGGAAGCTACACCTTC.

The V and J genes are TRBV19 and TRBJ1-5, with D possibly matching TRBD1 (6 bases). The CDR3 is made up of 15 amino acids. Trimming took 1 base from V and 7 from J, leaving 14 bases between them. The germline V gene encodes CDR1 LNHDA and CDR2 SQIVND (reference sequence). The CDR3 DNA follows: TGTGCCAGTAGTATAGGAGGCGGAGGGGGACAGCCCCAGCATTTT. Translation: CASSIGGGGGQPQHF.

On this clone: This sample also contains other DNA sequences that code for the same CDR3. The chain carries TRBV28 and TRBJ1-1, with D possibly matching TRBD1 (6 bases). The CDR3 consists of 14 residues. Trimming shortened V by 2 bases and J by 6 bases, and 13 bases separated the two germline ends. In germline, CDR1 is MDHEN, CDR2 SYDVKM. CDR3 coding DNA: TGTGCCAGCAGTTTAAAGGGGGGGCGGGCTGAAGCTTTCTTT. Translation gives CASSLKGGRAEAFF.

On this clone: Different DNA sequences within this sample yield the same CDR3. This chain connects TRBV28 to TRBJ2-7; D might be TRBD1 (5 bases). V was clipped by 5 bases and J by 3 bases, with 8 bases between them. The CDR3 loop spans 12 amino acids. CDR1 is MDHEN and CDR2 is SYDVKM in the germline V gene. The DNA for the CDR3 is TGTGCCAGCAGTCTCAGGGACTACGAGCAGTACTTC. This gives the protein CASSLRDYEQYF.

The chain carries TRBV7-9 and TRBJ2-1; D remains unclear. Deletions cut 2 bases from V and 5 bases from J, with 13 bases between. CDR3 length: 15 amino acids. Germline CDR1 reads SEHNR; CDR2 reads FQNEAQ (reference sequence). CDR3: CASSLRWTVDNEQFF. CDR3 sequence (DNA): TGTGCCAGCAGCTTAAGATGGACGGTAGACAATGAGCAGTTCTTC.

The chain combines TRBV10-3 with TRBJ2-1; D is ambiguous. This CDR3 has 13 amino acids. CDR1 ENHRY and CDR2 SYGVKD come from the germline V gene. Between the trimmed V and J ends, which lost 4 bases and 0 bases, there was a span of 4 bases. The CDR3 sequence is CAISADSYNEQFF. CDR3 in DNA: TGTGCCATCAGTGCAGACTCCTACAATGAGCAGTTCTTC.

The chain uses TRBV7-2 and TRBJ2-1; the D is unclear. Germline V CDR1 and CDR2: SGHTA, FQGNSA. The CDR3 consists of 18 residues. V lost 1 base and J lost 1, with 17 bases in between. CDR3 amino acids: CASSLEVSRDGSYNEQFF. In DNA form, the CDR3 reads TGTGCCAGCAGCTTAGAGGTTTCACGCGACGGTTCCTACAATGAGCAGTTCTTC. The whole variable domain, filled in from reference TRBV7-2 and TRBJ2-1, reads GAGVSQSPSNKVTEKGKDVELRCDPISGHTALYWYRQSLGQGLEFLIYFQGNSAPDKSGLPSDRFSAERTGGSVSTLTIQRTQQEDSAVYLCASSLEVSRDGSYNEQFFGPGTRLTVL.

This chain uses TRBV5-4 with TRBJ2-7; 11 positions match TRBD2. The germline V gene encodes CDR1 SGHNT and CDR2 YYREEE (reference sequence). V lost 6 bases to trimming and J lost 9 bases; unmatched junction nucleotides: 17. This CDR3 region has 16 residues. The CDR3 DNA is TGTGCCAGCACCCCCGACGGACTAGCGGGTATGGGCAGGCAGTACTTC. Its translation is CASTPDGLAGMGRQYF.

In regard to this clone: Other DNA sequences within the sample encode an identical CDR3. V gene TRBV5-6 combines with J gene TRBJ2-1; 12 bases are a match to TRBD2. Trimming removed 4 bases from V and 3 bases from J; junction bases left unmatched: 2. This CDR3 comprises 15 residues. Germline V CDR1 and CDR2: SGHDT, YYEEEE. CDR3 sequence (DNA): TGTGCCAGCAGCCTGGGACTAGCGGGCTACAATGAGCAGTTCTTC. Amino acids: CASSLGLAGYNEQFF.

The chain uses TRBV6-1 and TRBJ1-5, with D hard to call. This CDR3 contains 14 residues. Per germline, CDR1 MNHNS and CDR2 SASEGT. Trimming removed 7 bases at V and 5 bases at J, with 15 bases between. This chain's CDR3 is CASTRATLDQPQHF. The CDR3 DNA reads TGTGCCAGCACCCGGGCGACCTTGGATCAGCCCCAGCATTTT.

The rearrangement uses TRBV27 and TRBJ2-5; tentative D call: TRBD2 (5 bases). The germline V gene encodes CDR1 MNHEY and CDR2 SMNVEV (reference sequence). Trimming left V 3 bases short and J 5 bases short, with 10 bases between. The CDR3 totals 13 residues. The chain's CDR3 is CASSFWWEETQYF. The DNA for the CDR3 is TGTGCCAGCAGTTTTTGGTGGGAGGAGACCCAGTACTTC.

The CDR3 spells CASSYSRARLNTEAFF. The DNA for the CDR3 is TGTGCCAGCAGTTACTCGAGAGCCAGGTTGAACACTGAAGCTTTCTTT. This chain joins TRBV6-5 and TRBJ1-1; D is ambiguous. This CDR3 has 16 residues. Deletions cut 0 bases from V and 0 bases from J, with 11 bases between. Germline V gene sequence: CDR1 MNHEY, CDR2 SVGAGI.

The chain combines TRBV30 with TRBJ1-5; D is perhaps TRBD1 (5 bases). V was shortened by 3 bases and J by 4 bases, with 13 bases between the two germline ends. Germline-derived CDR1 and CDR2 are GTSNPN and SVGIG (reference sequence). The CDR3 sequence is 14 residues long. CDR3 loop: CAWRGYGGNQPQHF. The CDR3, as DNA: TGTGCCTGGAGGGGCTACGGGGGTAATCAGCCCCAGCATTTT.

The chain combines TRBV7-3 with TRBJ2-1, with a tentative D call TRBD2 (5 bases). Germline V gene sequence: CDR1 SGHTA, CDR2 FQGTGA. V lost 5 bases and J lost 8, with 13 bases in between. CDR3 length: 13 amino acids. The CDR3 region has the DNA TGTGCCAGCAGCCTTATCCGGACTGATGAGCAGTTCTTC. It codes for CASSLIRTDEQFF.